The text below deals with one T cell receptor (beta chain). This clone has a single count. This clone's antigen is unknown. No per-base quality is available; no much larger clone lies one base away. CDR1 KGHSH and CDR2 LQKENI are derived from the germline V gene. The CDR3 runs 16 amino acids, cysteine and phenylalanine included. The entry retains the CDR3 DNA only, 48 bases that are in frame from base 1. Trimming costs V 1 base and J 7 bases, and their ends lie 16 bases apart. The CDR3 regions of human TCRbeta chains were analyzed by immunosequencing. Per the original workflow: TCRs in the repertoires were compared against a reference library of SARS-CoV-2-specific TCRs that had been generated with the MIRA antigen-specificity platform. Breadth was defined as the fraction of unique TCRs that were SARS-CoV-2-associated, and depth was defined as the fraction of total T cells that were SARS-CoV-2-associated. Using the MIRA data, every spike-specific TCR was mapped to the spike region that the TCR reacted to and assigned to either a CD4 or a CD8 class. Log10-transformed breadth and depth values were compared by one-way ANOVA with Sidak's multiple comparisons tests. This is the immuneACCESS table as TCRdb keeps it, with only in-frame sequences that have V and J called. A part of the clones is gone; compared with another copy, unresolved V genes explain less than half, and the rest is unexplained. V and J calls plus clone size are reproduced from that table; the DNA served to infer D and trimming. The sample data list 150,000 to 200,000 clones, and around 90% of these were observed just once. The ten largest clones capture 1.6% of the sample.

The entry originates in a study of T cell responses to AZD1222 COVID-19 vaccine (dated by TCRdb to about 2021). General notes on the study: AZD1222 recipients given second doses at about 4 weeks or at about 12 weeks were pooled, since spike-specific TCR depth and breadth were not found to differ between the two schedules. A total of about 230 trial participants underwent TCR sequencing, of whom about 200 received two doses of AZD1222 and about 25 received two doses of the MenACWY control vaccine. Trial participants were enrolled into age subgroups of 18-55, 56-69 and 70-plus years, which contained about 150, 27 and 61 TCR-sequenced participants, respectively. The study at large found these results: The 56-69-year group was small, and its depth increase did not reach significance, likely because of low power. Most participants were white British and females outnumbered males, and the authors suggested that clonal diversity may have been underestimated. The whole spike protein was spanned by vaccine-associated CD4 TCRs, and dominant responses were seen in regions 160-218 and 743-854. Conclusions about previously exposed vaccinees were limited because only a handful of AZD1222 recipients were SARS-CoV-2 seropositive at baseline. A significant rise in spike-specific TCR breadth and depth was observed after two AZD1222 doses relative to day 0 and relative to MenACWY recipients. Nearly half of unique spike-specific TCRs reportedly recognized epitopes outside regions mutated in the B.1.351 and B.1.1.7 variants. Because no day 14 peak-response samples were available, repertoires were characterized only after the peak T cell response.

The sample's time point label, decoded: baseline before first vaccination. The vaccinee samples were drawn from two UK trials, COV001 and COV002, one of which was a single-blind randomized controlled phase 2/3 trial testing AZD1222 (ChAdOx1 nCoV-19) in healthy adults. For TCRbeta chain sequencing, PBMC samples were collected from trial participants at day 0 and at day 28 after the second dose. The sequence joins TRBV18 to TRBJ1-4, with the D gene not confidently named. Sequenced here: peripheral blood, sampled on day 0 of AZD1222 vaccination. This TCR was recovered from an adult in good health. In nucleotide form, the sequence is TGTGCCAGCTCACCACGGGGAGGAGGTAGTGGTGAAAAACTGTTTTTT. It translates as CASSPRGGGSGEKLFF.